Listed here are 30 T cell receptor beta chains from one sample, sequenced in a study of metastatic and nonmetastatic thyroid tumors. Thyroid surgery took place with no prior treatment in any patient. TCRdb redid the clone calls on the PCR reads using MiXCR. The table includes about 22,000 clones, less than 20% detected once. Sequencing was done on a sample of adjacent normal tissue. These receptors were collected from a male donor with papillary thyroid cancer or a benign thyroid nodule (not recorded which). Some clones in this sample may be carry-over from other donors' samples.

About this clone itself: Relative to the germline gene, one junction end is altered; a read error may explain this. Other DNA sequences in the sample encode the same CDR3. This chain links TRBV4-3 with TRBJ2-3; 8 nucleotides match TRBD2. This CDR3 has 17 residues. Germline lookup yields CDR1 LGHNA and CDR2 YSLEER. The CDR3 nucleotides are TGCGCCAGTAGCCAAAGTTCCCTAGCGGGCCTCACAGATACGCAGTATTTT. Protein: CASSQSSLAGLTDTQYF.

This clone counts as medium-sized. The chain has TRBV28 and TRBJ2-7, with 7 bases identical to TRBD1. The V gene end was trimmed by 4 bases and the J gene end by 2 bases; junction bases not matched to a gene: 8. The CDR3 totals 15 residues. From germline, CDR1 is MDHEN and CDR2 SYDVKM. CDR3 protein: CASSSDRTGTYEQYV. CDR3 nucleotides: TGTGCCAGCAGTTCGGACAGGACGGGCACCTACGAGCAGTACGTC.

By sample fraction, this clone is medium-sized. V and J are TRBV13 and TRBJ1-6; TRBD1 matches at 9 bases. Germline values: CDR1 PRHDT, CDR2 FYEKMQ (reference sequence). V was pared by 3 bases and J by 8 bases, with 2 bases of the junction left unmatched. The CDR3 extends over 14 amino acids. The CDR3 DNA reads as TGTGCCAGCAGCTTGGACAGGGGCCATTCACCCCTCCACTTT. Its translation: CASSLDRGHSPLHF.

The chain links TRBV27 to TRBJ1-4, with 7 bases matching TRBD1. CDR1 is MNHEY, CDR2 SMNVEV, per germline (reference sequence). Trimming at V came to 6 bases and at J to 0 bases, leaving 7 bases not matched to a gene. The CDR3 has 16 amino acids. The DNA for the CDR3 is TGTGCCAGCAGAAGAGAGGGGGCGGCAACTAATGAAAAACTGTTTTTT. Its translation is CASRREGAATNEKLFF.

This clone was seen a handful of times. The rearrangement uses TRBV28 and TRBJ1-5, with D perhaps matching TRBD1 (5 bases). The CDR3 spans 14 residues. The V and J ends lost 3 bases and 10 bases respectively, with 16 bases between them. CDR1 is MDHEN, CDR2 SYDVKM, per germline. CDR3 protein: CASSFLGPTHPQHF. The CDR3 DNA sequence: TGTGCCAGCAGTTTCCTGGGACCTACCCATCCCCAGCATTTT.

By its share, this clone is medium-sized. The chain is built from TRBV2 and TRBJ2-2, with 9 bases aligning to TRBD1. V was pared by 6 bases and J by 6 bases, with 8 bases of the junction left unmatched. CDR1 is SNHLY and CDR2 is FYNNEI in the germline V gene. This CDR3 has 15 amino acids. CDR3 residues: CASRGTRQGAGELFF. CDR3 DNA sequence: TGTGCCAGCAGAGGCACCAGACAGGGGGCCGGGGAGCTGTTTTTT. The full variable domain, with the rest looked up from reference TRBV2 and TRBJ2-2, is EPEVTQTPSHQVTQMGQEVILRCVPISNHLYFYWYRQILGQKVEFLVSFYNNEISEKSEIFDDQFSVERPDGSNFTLKIRSTKLEDSAMYFCASRGTRQGAGELFFGEGSRLTVL.

In this sample, this clone turned up many times. This sequence joins TRBV7-9 and TRBJ2-2; perhaps D is TRBD1 or TRBD2 (5 bases each). The CDR3 has 15 residues. Trimming took off 2 bases at V and 2 bases at J, with 9 bases between the two ends. In germline, CDR1 is SEHNR, CDR2 FQNEAQ (reference sequence). The CDR3 here is CASSLSGANTGELFF. CDR3 bases: TGTGCCAGCAGCTTATCCGGGGCCAACACCGGGGAGCTGTTTTTT. Combining the CDR3 with reference TRBV7-9 and TRBJ2-2 gives the whole variable domain DTGVSQNPRHKITKRGQNVTFRCDPISEHNRLYWYRQTLGQGPEFLTYFQNEAQLEKSRLLSDRFSAERPKGSFSTLEIQRTEQGDSAMYLCASSLSGANTGELFFGEGSRLTVL.

This clone was seen ten or more times. The V call is TRBV20-1, the J call TRBJ2-2; maybe TRBD2 (6 bases). The V gene's germline CDR1 is DFQATT and CDR2 SNEGSKA (reference sequence). The CDR3 loop spans 15 amino acids. The V end was cut by 1 base, the J end by 0 bases, with 9 bases between. CDR3 nucleotides: TGCAGTGCTAGAGTTGGCGGGACGAACACCGGGGAGCTGTTTTTT. Residues: CSARVGGTNTGELFF.

This clone has a count of ten or more. The chain carries TRBV7-8 and TRBJ2-3, with 7 bases identical to TRBD2. Germline loops: CDR1 SGHVS, CDR2 FQNEAQ. This CDR3 contains 16 residues. V was pared by 5 bases and J by 1 base, with 9 bases of the junction left unmatched. The CDR3 spells CASSVGAGRGTDTQYF. CDR3 sequence (DNA): TGTGCCAGCAGCGTCGGAGCGGGAAGGGGCACAGATACGCAGTATTTT.

This clone was found a few times. The junction does not match germline at one end; this may be a read error. This chain connects TRBV15 to TRBJ1-1; D gene ambiguous. This CDR3 is built from 15 residues. Germline values: CDR1 LNHNV, CDR2 YYDKDF (reference sequence). CDR3 amino acids: CATSRDSQRVTGAFF. The CDR3 region has the DNA TGTGCCACCAGCAGAGATTCCCAGCGGGTCACTGGAGCTTTCTTT.

This chain links TRBV9 with TRBJ1-2; D ambiguous. Trimming removed 2 bases at V and 7 bases at J, with 18 bases between. Germline CDR1 and CDR2: SGDLS and YYNGEE. CDR3 length: 15 residues. This CDR3 reads CASSVGPQWRSGYTF. The CDR3 DNA reads as TGTGCCAGCAGCGTTGGGCCCCAGTGGCGGAGTGGCTACACCTTC.

Many counts were recorded for this clone. The chain carries TRBV19 and TRBJ2-3; 7 positions match TRBD2. Germline CDR1 and CDR2: LNHDA and SQIVND (reference sequence). Losses at the gene ends were 5 bases for V and 7 bases for J; bases not matched to a gene: 6. The CDR3 extends over 13 amino acids. The CDR3 region has the DNA TGTGCCAGTAGTCCGGGACTAATAAATACGCAGTATTTT. Protein: CASSPGLINTQYF.

Regarding this clone: At one end the junction does not follow the germline gene, possibly because of a read error. Here the CDR3 DNA reads TGTGCCAGCATTTACCCCGGGGGTAACGGCGAGCAGTACTTC. It specifies CASIYPGGNGEQYF. The chain has TRBV6-5 and TRBJ2-7; possibly TRBD2 for D (6 bases). This CDR3 spans 14 amino acids. The V gene's germline CDR1 is MNHEY and CDR2 SVGAGI.

Ten or more counts support this clone. The chain has TRBV4-1 and TRBJ2-7, with D perhaps matching TRBD2 (6 bases). V dropped 0 bases and J dropped 0 bases, with 12 bases sitting between them. This CDR3 has 16 residues. CDR1 is MGHRA and CDR2 is YSYEKL in the germline V gene. CDR3 bases: TGCGCCAGCAGCCAAGAGGGGGGTCTGGGCTCCTACGAGCAGTACTTC. It yields the protein CASSQEGGLGSYEQYF.

This clone was detected ten times or more. Written as DNA, the CDR3 is TGTGCCAGCAGCTTAGACCCCGGGACCCAAGAGACCCAGTACTTC. Residues: CASSLDPGTQETQYF. J is TRBJ2-5 and V is TRBV7-3, with D possibly called TRBD1 or TRBD2 (5 bases each). There are 15 residues in the CDR3. Per the germline V gene, CDR1 is SGHTA and CDR2 is FQGTGA. V lost 2 bases and J lost 1, with 11 bases in between.

In this sample, this clone turned up many times. Other DNA sequences within the sample encode an identical CDR3. V and J are TRBV15 and TRBJ2-5; 7 bases align to TRBD2. Per the germline V gene, CDR1 is LNHNV and CDR2 is YYDKDF (reference sequence). Losses at the gene ends were 1 base for V and 4 bases for J; bases not matched to a gene: 9. The CDR3 extends over 16 amino acids. CDR3: CATSRGGSGYGETQYF. The CDR3 coding sequence is TGTGCCACCAGCAGAGGCGGGAGCGGATATGGAGAGACCCAGTACTTC.

To note about this clone: A much bigger clone sits one base away, suggesting this may be a read error. Other DNA sequences in the sample encode the same CDR3. CDR3 amino acids: CASSQSTGVIGNQPQHF. The DNA for the CDR3 is TGTGCCAGCAGCCAGTCGACAGGGGTCATAGGCAATCAGCCCCAGCATTTT. V gene TRBV4-2 combines with J gene TRBJ1-5; TRBD1 matches 8 bases. Germline CDR1 LGHNA, CDR2 YNFKEQ. The CDR3 totals 17 residues. With 3 bases clipped from V and 2 bases from J, the junction kept 9 bases outside the gene matches.

The table lists this clone with a few counts. A read error may explain this, as a much larger clone is one base away. V is TRBV3-1 and J is TRBJ1-6; TRBD1 matches at 10 bases. Germline CDR1 reads LGHDT; CDR2 reads YNNKEL (reference sequence). V was clipped by 1 base and J by 10 bases; unmatched bases: 4. The CDR3 is 15 residues long. CDR3 loop: CASSQGTGGRSPLHF. DNA of the CDR3: TGTGCCAGCAGCCAAGGGACAGGGGGGAGGTCACCCCTCCACTTT.

This clone was seen more than once but under ten times. The genes are TRBV12-3 or TRBV12-4 and TRBJ2-7, with a weak D call TRBD2 (6 bases). This CDR3 region has 18 residues. V was trimmed by 6 bases and J by 3 bases, leaving 27 bases between them. CDR3 DNA: TGTGCCAGCAGCAATTCGTGGGGGAGTTCTGGGGGACTCTACGAGCAGTACTTC. Its protein product is CASSNSWGSSGGLYEQYF.

There are a few counts of this clone. J is TRBJ1-1 and V is TRBV12-3 or TRBV12-4, with 7 nucleotides matching TRBD1. Unmatched junction bases numbered 8, after V lost 6 bases and J lost 4 bases. The CDR3 totals 14 residues. The CDR3 bases are TGTGCCAGCAGCCGACAGGGCGGGAGCACTGAAGCTTTCTTT. Its translation: CASSRQGGSTEAFF.

In this sample, this clone turned up many times. The chain combines TRBV20-1 with TRBJ2-2; D gene unclear. CDR3 size: 11 residues. Germline V gives CDR1 DFQATT, CDR2 SNEGSKA (reference sequence). V lost 5 bases to trimming and J lost 6 bases, with 7 bases between them. CDR3 DNA: TGCAGTGCTGGACGAGCCGGGGAGCTGTTTTTT. This gives the protein CSAGRAGELFF.

This clone was seen many times. The J gene is TRBJ2-3, the V gene TRBV24-1; TRBD1 aligns across 9 bases. The germline V gene encodes CDR1 KGHDR and CDR2 SFDVKD. The V gene end was trimmed by 4 bases and the J gene end by 2 bases; junction bases not matched to a gene: 6. This CDR3 is 16 amino acids long. The CDR3 nucleotides read TGTGCCACCAGTGAGCCTGCACAGGGGGCCACAGATACGCAGTATTTT. Residues: CATSEPAQGATDTQYF.

Within the sample, this clone is medium-sized (0.01 to 0.1%). V gene TRBV20-1 combines with J gene TRBJ1-2; D uncertain. The V gene's germline CDR1 is DFQATT and CDR2 SNEGSKA (reference sequence). This CDR3 has 12 amino acids. V was trimmed by 3 bases and J by 12 bases, leaving 17 bases between them. CDR3 DNA: TGCAGTGCTAGTGAAGGGAGGGAGGGTGACACCTTC. Translation gives CSASEGREGDTF.

The V gene is TRBV6-1, the J gene TRBJ2-7; D possibly corresponds to TRBD1 (6 bases). CDR1 is MNHNS, CDR2 SASEGT, per germline. V was cut by 6 bases and J by 3 bases, with 18 bases left in between. This CDR3 comprises 15 residues. CDR3 nucleotide sequence: TGTGCCAGCAGCCGGACAGCGAGTTTAGGCTACGAGCAGTACTTC. The encoded protein is CASSRTASLGYEQYF.

The genes are TRBV5-1 and TRBJ2-7; D might be TRBD2 (5 bases). V dropped 2 bases and J dropped 4 bases, with 19 bases sitting between them. CDR3 length: 16 residues. Looked up from germline, CDR1 is SGHRS and CDR2 is YFSETQ. CDR3 sequence: CASSFSVFGERYEQYF. The CDR3 DNA reads as TGCGCCAGCAGCTTTTCTGTCTTCGGGGAACGTTACGAGCAGTACTTC.

This clone appeared many times. One base away lies a much larger clone, so this may be a sequencing read error. The CDR3 does not close with the conserved phenylalanine or tryptophan, likely indicating a read error. This rearrangement joins TRBV19 to TRBJ2-7; D might be TRBD1 (6 bases). Germline CDR1 reads LNHDA; CDR2 reads SQIVND (reference sequence). V was pared by 4 bases and J by 3 bases, with 10 bases between. This CDR3 contains 13 residues. As DNA, the CDR3 is TGTGCCAGTAGTAAGGACAGCCTCTACGAGCAGTACCTC. It codes for CASSKDSLYEQYL.

This clone was counted ten times or more. The chain links TRBV6-1 to TRBJ2-7, with 7 bases matching TRBD1. Looked up from germline, CDR1 is MNHNS and CDR2 is SASEGT. The trim removed 6 bases at V and 2 bases at J, leaving 7 bases unmatched. This CDR3 spans 14 amino acids. The CDR3 loop is CASSPDRWAYEQYF. The CDR3 coding sequence is TGTGCCAGCAGCCCGGACAGGTGGGCCTACGAGCAGTACTTC.

Only a few counts were recorded for this clone. The J gene is TRBJ1-5, the V gene TRBV12-3 or TRBV12-4; D ambiguous. This CDR3 has 14 amino acids. Trimming cost V 3 bases and J 3 bases, with 9 bases left between them. CDR3 loop: CASSLGLFNQPQHF. The CDR3 DNA follows: TGTGCCAGCAGTTTGGGTTTATTCAATCAGCCCCAGCATTTT.

The CDR3 sequence: CASSLFSGGEQYF. The CDR3 nucleotides read TGTGCCAGCAGCTTATTCTCGGGAGGGGAGCAGTACTTC. The V gene is TRBV7-2, the J gene TRBJ2-7, with 8 bases that match TRBD2. The V and J ends lost 2 bases and 7 bases, in that order; junction bases with no gene match: 4. The CDR3 is 13 amino acids. Per germline, CDR1 SGHTA and CDR2 FQGNSA. The complete variable domain, with remaining parts taken from reference TRBV7-2 and TRBJ2-7, reads GAGVSQSPSNKVTEKGKDVELRCDPISGHTALYWYRQSLGQGLEFLIYFQGNSAPDKSGLPSDRFSAERTGGSVSTLTIQRTQQEDSAVYLCASSLFSGGEQYFGPGTRLTVT.

The chain joins TRBV5-6 to TRBJ2-4; TRBD2 is a possible D gene (7 bases). The CDR3 is 15 amino acids. CDR1 and CDR2 (germline): SGHDT, YYEEEE. The V gene lost 2 bases and the J gene lost 8 bases, with 17 bases spanning the gap. CDR3 sequence reads: CASSFRGAQADIQYF. The CDR3 DNA sequence: TGTGCCAGCAGCTTTCGGGGGGCGCAGGCTGACATTCAGTACTTC.